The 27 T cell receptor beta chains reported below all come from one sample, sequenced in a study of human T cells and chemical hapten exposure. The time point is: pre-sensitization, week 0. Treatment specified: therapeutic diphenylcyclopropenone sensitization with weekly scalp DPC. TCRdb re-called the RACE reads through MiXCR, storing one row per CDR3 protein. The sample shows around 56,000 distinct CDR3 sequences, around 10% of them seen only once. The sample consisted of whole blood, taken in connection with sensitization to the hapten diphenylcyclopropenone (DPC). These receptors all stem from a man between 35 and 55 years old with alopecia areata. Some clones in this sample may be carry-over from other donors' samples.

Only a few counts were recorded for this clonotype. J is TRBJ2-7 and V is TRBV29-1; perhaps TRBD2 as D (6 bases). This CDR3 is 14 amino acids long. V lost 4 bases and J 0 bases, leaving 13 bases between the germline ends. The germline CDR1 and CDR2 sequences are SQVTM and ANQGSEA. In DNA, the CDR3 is TGCAGCGTTGTGTTAGCGGAAAGCTCCTACGAGCAGTACTTC. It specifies CSVVLAESSYEQYF.

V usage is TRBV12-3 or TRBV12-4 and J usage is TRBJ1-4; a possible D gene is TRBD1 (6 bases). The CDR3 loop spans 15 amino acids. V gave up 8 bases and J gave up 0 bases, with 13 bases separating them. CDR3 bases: TGTGCCAGCTGCCAGGGGTCAGCAACTAATGAAAAACTGTTTTTT. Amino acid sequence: CASCQGSATNEKLFF.

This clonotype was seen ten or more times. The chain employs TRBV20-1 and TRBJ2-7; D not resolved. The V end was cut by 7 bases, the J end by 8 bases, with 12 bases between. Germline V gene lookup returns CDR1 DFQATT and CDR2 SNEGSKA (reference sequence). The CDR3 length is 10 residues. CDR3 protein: CSGELEQQYF. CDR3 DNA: TGCAGTGGGGAATTGGAGCAGCAGTACTTC.

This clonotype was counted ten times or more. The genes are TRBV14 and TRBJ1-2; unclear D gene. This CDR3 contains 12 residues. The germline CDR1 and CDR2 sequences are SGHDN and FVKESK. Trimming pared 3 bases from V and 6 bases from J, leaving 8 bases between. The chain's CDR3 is CASSHTRNGYTF. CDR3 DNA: TGTGCCAGCAGCCACACTAGGAATGGCTACACCTTC.

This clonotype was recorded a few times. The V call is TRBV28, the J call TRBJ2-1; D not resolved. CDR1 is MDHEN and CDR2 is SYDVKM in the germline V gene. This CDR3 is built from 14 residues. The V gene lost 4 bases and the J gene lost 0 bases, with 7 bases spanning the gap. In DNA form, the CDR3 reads TGTGCCAGCAGTTCGCCCCCCTCCTACAATGAGCAGTTCTTC. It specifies CASSSPPSYNEQFF.

Written as DNA, the CDR3 is TGTGCCAGCAGCTTGGCCGGGTCGGGGGATGCACACACAGATACGCAGTATTTT. This gives the protein CASSLAGSGDAHTDTQYF. The chain carries TRBV5-6 and TRBJ2-3; the D gene is possibly TRBD2 (6 bases). Trimming took off 0 bases at V and 2 bases at J, with 19 bases between the two ends. Germline CDR1 and CDR2: SGHDT and YYEEEE. The CDR3 is 18 residues long.

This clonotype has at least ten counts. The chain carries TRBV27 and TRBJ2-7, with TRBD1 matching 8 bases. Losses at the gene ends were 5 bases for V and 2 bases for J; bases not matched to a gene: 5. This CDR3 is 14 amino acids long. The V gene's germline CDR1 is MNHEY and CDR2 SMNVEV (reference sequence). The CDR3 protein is CASSPLTGAYEQYF. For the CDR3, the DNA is TGTGCCAGCAGTCCCTTGACAGGGGCCTACGAGCAGTACTTC.

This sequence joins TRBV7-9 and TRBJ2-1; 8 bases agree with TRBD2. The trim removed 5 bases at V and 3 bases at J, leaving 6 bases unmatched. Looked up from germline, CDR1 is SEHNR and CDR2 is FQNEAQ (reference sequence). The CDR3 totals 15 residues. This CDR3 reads CASSPGGLHYNEQFF. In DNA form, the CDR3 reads TGTGCCAGCAGCCCGGGGGGGCTCCACTACAATGAGCAGTTCTTC.

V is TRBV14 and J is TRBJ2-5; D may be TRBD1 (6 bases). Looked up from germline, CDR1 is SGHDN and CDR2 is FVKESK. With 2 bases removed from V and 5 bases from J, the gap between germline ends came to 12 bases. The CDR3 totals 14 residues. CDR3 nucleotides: TGTGCCAGCAGCCAATTCCAGGGGAGTGAGACCCAGTACTTC. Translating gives CASSQFQGSETQYF.

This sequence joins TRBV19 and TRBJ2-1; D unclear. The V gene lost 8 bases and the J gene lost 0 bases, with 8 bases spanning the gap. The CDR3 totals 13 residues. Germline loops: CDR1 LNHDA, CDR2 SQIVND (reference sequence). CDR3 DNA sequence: TGTGCCAGTCTAGGTGTCTCCTACAATGAGCAGTTCTTC. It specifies CASLGVSYNEQFF.

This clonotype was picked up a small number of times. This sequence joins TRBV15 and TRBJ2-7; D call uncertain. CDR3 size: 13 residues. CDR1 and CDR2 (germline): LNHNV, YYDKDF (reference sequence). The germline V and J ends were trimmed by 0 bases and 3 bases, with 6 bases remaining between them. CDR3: CATSREDRYEQYF. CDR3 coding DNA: TGTGCCACCAGCAGAGAGGACCGCTACGAGCAGTACTTC.

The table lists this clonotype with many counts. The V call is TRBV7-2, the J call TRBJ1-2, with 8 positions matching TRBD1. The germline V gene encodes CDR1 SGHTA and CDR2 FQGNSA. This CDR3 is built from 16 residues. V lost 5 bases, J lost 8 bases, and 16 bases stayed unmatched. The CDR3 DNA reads TGTGCCAGCAGCCCACGGACAGGGCTCGAACCTATCGGCTACACCTTC. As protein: CASSPRTGLEPIGYTF. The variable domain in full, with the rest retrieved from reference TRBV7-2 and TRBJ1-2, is GAGVSQSPSNKVTEKGKDVELRCDPISGHTALYWYRQSLGQGLEFLIYFQGNSAPDKSGLPSDRFSAERTGGSVSTLTIQRTQQEDSAVYLCASSPRTGLEPIGYTFGSGTRLTVV.

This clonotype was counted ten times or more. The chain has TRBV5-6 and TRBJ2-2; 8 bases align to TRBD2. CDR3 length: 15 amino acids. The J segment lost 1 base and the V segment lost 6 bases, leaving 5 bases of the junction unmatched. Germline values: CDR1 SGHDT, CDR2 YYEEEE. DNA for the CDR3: TGTGCCAGCACCCAGGGACTAGAGAACACCGGGGAGCTGTTTTTT. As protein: CASTQGLENTGELFF.

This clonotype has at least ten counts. CDR3 protein: CASSLVAAGDGNEQFF. CDR3 sequence (DNA): TGTGCCAGCAGCTTAGTAGCAGCGGGAGACGGAAATGAGCAGTTCTTC. The chain combines TRBV7-6 with TRBJ2-1; 8 bases match TRBD2. Germline V lookup: CDR1 SGHVS, CDR2 FNYEAQ. The CDR3 totals 16 residues. With 1 base clipped from V and 7 bases from J, the junction kept 9 bases outside the gene matches.

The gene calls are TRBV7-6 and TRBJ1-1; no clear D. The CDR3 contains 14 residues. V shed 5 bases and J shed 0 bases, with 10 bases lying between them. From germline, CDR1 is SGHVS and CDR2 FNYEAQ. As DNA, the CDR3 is TGTGCCAGCAGCGTCGACGGCTTGAACACTGAAGCTTTCTTT. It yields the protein CASSVDGLNTEAFF. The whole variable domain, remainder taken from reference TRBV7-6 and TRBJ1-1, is GAGVSQSPRYKVTKRGQDVALRCDPISGHVSLYWYRQALGQGPEFLTYFNYEAQQDKSGLPNDRFSAERPEGSISTLTIQRTEQRDSAMYRCASSVDGLNTEAFFGQGTRLTVV.

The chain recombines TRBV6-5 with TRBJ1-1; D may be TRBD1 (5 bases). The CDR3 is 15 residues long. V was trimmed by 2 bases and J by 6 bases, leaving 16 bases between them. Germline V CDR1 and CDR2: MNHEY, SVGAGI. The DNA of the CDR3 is TGTGCCAGCAGTTACGCACGGGGGGGAATCGCTGAAGCTTTCTTT. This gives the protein CASSYARGGIAEAFF.

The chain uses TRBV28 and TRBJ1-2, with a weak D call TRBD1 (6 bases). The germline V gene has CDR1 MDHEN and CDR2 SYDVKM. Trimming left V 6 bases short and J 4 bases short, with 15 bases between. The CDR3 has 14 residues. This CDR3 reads CASSGGGPSYGYTF. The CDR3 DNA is TGTGCCAGCAGCGGCGGGGGCCCCAGCTATGGCTACACCTTC.

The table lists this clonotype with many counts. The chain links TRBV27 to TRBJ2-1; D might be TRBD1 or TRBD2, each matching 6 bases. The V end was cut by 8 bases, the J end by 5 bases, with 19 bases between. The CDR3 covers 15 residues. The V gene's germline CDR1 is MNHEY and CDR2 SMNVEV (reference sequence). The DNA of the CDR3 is TGTGCCAGCGCCCCGTCGGGGGCCCCGAACAATGAGCAGTTCTTC. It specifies CASAPSGAPNNEQFF.

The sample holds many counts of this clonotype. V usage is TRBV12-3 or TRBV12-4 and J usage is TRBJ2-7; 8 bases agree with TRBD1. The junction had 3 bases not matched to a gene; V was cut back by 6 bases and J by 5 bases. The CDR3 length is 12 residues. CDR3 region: CASSEQGDEQYF. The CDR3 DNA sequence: TGTGCCAGCAGCGAACAGGGGGACGAGCAGTACTTC.

The CDR3 DNA follows: TGTGCCAGCAGCTCCGCGGGAAGGAGCACCGGGGAGCTGTTTTTT. Its protein product is CASSSAGRSTGELFF. The chain links TRBV11-3 to TRBJ2-2, with D possibly being TRBD2 (6 bases). The CDR3 sequence is 15 residues long. Germline CDR1 is SGHNT and CDR2 is YENEEA. Between the trimmed V and J ends, which lost 4 bases and 4 bases, there was a span of 13 bases.

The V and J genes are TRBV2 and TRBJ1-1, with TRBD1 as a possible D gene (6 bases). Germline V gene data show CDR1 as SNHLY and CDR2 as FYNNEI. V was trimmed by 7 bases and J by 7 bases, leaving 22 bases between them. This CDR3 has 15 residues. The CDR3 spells CASKFSVTGENEAFF. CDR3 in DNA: TGTGCCAGCAAGTTCTCCGTGACAGGCGAAAATGAAGCTTTCTTT. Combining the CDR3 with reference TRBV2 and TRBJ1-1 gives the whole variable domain EPEVTQTPSHQVTQMGQEVILRCVPISNHLYFYWYRQILGQKVEFLVSFYNNEISEKSEIFDDQFSVERPDGSNFTLKIRSTKLEDSAMYFCASKFSVTGENEAFFGQGTRLTVV.

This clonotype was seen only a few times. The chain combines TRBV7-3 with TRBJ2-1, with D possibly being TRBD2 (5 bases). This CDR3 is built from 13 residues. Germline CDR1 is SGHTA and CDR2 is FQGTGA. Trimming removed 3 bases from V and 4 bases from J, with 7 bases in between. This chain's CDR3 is CASSFGEYNEQFF. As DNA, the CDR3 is TGTGCCAGCAGCTTCGGGGAATACAATGAGCAGTTCTTC.

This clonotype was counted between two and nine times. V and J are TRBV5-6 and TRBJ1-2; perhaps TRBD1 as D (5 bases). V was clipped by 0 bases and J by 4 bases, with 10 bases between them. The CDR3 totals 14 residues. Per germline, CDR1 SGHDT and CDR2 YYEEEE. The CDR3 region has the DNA TGTGCCAGCAGCTTGGCGGGGGTTCGCTATGGCTACACCTTC. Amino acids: CASSLAGVRYGYTF.

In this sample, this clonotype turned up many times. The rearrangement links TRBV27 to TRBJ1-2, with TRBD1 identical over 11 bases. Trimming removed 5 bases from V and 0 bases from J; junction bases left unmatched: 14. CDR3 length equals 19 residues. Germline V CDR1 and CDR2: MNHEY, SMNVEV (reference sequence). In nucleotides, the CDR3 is TGTGCCAGCAGTCCAAGGACAGGGGGCATGGTCCGAGCTAACTATGGCTACACCTTC. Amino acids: CASSPRTGGMVRANYGYTF.

The CDR3 DNA reads TGTGCCAGCAGTTTGAACTATCCCTACGAGCAGTACTTC. This encodes CASSLNYPYEQYF. The chain links TRBV28 to TRBJ2-7; no clear D. Germline V gene sequence: CDR1 MDHEN, CDR2 SYDVKM. Trimming took off 3 bases at V and 2 bases at J, with 8 bases between the two ends. CDR3 length equals 13 residues.

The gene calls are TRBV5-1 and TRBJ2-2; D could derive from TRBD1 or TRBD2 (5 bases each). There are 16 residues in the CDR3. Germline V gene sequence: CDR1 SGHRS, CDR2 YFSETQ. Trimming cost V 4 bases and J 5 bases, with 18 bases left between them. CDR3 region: CASSPIRGVDTGELFF. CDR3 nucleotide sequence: TGCGCCAGCAGCCCGATTAGGGGAGTAGATACCGGGGAGCTGTTTTTT.

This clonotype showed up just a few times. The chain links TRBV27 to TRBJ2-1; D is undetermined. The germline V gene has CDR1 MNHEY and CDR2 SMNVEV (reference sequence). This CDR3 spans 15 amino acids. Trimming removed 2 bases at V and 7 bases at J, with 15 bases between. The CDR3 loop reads CASSLVPLPSNEQFF. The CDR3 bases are TGTGCCAGCAGTTTAGTCCCGCTACCGAGTAATGAGCAGTTCTTC.